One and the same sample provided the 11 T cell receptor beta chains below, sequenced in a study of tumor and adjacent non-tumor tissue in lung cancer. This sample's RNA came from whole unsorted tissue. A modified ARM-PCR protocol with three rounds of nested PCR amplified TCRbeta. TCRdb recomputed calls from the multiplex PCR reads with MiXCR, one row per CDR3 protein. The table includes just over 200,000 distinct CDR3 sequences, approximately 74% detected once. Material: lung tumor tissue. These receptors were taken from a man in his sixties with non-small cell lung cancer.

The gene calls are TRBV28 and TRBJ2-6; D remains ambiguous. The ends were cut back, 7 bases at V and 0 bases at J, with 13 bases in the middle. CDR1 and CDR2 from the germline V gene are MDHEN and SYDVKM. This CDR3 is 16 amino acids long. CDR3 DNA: TGTGCCAGCAAAGAAGTCGGTTTCTCTGGGGCCAACGTCCTGACTTTC. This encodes CASKEVGFSGANVLTF.

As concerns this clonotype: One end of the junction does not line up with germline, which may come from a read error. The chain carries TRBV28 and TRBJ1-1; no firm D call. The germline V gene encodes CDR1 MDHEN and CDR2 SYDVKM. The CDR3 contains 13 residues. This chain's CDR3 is CVSSFFPASEAFF. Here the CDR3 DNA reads TGTGTCAGCAGTTTCTTCCCGGCGAGTGAAGCTTTCTTT.

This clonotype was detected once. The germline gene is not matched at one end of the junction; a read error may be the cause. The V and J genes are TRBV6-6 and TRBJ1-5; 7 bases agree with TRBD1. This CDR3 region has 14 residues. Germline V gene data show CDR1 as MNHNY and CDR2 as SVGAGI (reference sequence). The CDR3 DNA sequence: TGTGTCAGCACCACCGGACAGGGCAATCAGCCCCAGCATTTT. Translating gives CVSTTGQGNQPQHF.

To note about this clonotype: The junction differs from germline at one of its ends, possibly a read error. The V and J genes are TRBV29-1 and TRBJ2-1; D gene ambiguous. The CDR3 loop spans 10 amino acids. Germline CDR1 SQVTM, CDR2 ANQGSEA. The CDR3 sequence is CSARYSEQLF. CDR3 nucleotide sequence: TGCAGCGCCCGCTACAGTGAGCAGTTATTC.

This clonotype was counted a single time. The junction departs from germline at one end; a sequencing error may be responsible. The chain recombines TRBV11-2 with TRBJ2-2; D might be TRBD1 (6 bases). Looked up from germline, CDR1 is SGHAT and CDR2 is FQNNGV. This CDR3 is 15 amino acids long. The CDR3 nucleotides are TGTGCCAGCAGCTTAATGGGTGGGGACACCGGGGTGCTGTTTTTT. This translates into CASSLMGGDTGVLFF. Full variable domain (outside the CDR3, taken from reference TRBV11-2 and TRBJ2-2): EAGVAQSPRYKIIEKRQSVAFWCNPISGHATLYWYQQILGQGPKLLIQFQNNGVVDDSQLPKDRFSAERLKGVDSTLKIQPAKLEDSAVYLCASSLMGGDTGVLFFGEGSRLTVL.

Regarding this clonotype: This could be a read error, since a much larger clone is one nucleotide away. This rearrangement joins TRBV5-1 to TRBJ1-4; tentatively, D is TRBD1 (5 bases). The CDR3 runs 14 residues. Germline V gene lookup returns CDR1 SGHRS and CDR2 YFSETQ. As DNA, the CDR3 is TGCGCCAGCAGAAGGGACGCAACTAGTGAAAAACTGTTTTTT. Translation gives CASRRDATSEKLFF.

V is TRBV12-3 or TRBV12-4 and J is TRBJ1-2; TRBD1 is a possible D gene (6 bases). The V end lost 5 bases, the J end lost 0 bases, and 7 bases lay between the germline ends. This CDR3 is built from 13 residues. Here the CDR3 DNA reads TGTGCCAGCAGTGGACAGTCTAACTATGGCTACACCTTC. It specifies CASSGQSNYGYTF.

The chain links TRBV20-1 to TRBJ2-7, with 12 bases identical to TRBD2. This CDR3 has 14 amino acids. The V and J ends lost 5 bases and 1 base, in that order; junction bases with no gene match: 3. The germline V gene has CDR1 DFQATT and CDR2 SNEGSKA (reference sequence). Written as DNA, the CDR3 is TGCAGTGCTTTACTAGCGGGAGGTTCCTACGAGCAGTACTTC. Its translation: CSALLAGGSYEQYF.

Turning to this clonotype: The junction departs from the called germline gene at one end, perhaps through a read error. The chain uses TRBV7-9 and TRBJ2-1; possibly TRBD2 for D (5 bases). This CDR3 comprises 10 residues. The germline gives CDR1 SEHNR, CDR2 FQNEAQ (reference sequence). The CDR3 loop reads CALVANEHFF. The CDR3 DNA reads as TGTGCTCTAGTAGCGAATGAGCACTTCTTC.

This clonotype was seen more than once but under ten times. The CDR3, as DNA: TGTGCCAGCAGCCAAACTATTAGCGGGGGATCGGTCTACGAGCAGTACTTC. Translation gives CASSQTISGGSVYEQYF. J is TRBJ2-7 and V is TRBV4-2, with 9 positions matching TRBD2. J was trimmed by 3 bases and V by 2 bases; bases with no gene match: 11. The germline V gene has CDR1 LGHNA and CDR2 YNFKEQ. The CDR3 covers 17 residues.

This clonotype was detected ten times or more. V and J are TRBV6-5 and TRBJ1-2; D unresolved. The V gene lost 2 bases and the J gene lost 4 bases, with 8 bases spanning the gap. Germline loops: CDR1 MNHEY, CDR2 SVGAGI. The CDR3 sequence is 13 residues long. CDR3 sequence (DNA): TGTGCCAGCAGTTACGAGTTTTCCTATGGCTACACCTTC. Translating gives CASSYEFSYGYTF.